These 11 T cell receptor beta chains originate from one sample sequenced in a study of T-cell reconstitution after alpha-beta-depleted transplantation in children (dated by TCRdb to about 2016). Taken with the paper, the label for treatment or condition translates to: allogeneic hematopoietic cell transplantation with graft depleted of TCRalphabeta T cells and CD19 B cells. The receptor library was made with PCR. The reads were generated on an Illumina HiSeq 2500. Molecular barcoding was employed in the preparation of TCR libraries, with unique molecular identifiers being used to normalize TCRbeta repertoire quantification. TCRdb ran its own pipeline on the public reads, namely fastp trimming at Q25 and MiXCR clone calling, and kept in-frame beta chains. Rows with one shared CDR3 protein collapse into an entry with the most common genes and DNA. This sample is represented by about a million distinct CDR3 sequences; less than 30% of them were singletons. The ten biggest clones cover roughly 31% of the sample.

This specimen consisted of PBMCs, mostly from graft donor cells, obtained 360 days after TCRalphabeta/CD19-depleted stem cell transplant. The receptor source for this set is a boy younger than two who had a stem cell transplant for SCID, so the T cells may come from the graft donor.

The chain employs TRBV12-3 or TRBV12-4 and TRBJ1-5, with TRBD1 identical over 11 bases. This CDR3 spans 16 amino acids. J lost 6 bases, V lost 2 bases, and 6 bases had no gene match. The CDR3 nucleotides read TGTGCCAGCAGTTTATGGTCGGGACAGGGGGGTCAGCCCCAGCATTTT. Amino acids: CASSLWSGQGGQPQHF.

The genes are TRBV12-3 or TRBV12-4 and TRBJ2-5; D is uncertain. The germline V and J ends were trimmed by 2 bases and 2 bases, with 12 bases remaining between them. The CDR3 loop spans 15 amino acids. The CDR3 DNA is TGTGCCAGCAGTTTAAGGAGTGGTGTACAAGAGACCCAGTACTTC. This encodes CASSLRSGVQETQYF.

This rearrangement joins TRBV4-3 to TRBJ2-1, with no clear D. Germline CDR1 LGHNA, CDR2 YSLEER. Trimming cost V 3 bases and J 10 bases, with 19 bases left between them. This CDR3 region has 15 residues. CDR3 nucleotide sequence: TGCGCCAGCAGCCACCCCTGGCCCTACGGGTTGGAGCAGTTCTTC. Translation gives CASSHPWPYGLEQFF.

This clonotype was counted between two and nine times. J is TRBJ2-7 and V is TRBV7-2; 8 nucleotides line up with TRBD2. The J segment lost 6 bases and the V segment lost 1 base, leaving 11 bases of the junction unmatched. CDR1 is SGHTA, CDR2 FQGNSA, per germline. The CDR3 loop spans 16 amino acids. Written as DNA, the CDR3 is TGTGCCAGCAGCTTAGATAGGGCTAGCGGGCCCCGCGAGCAGTACTTC. Translating it yields CASSLDRASGPREQYF.

The chain has TRBV6-2 or TRBV6-3 and TRBJ2-5, with D possibly matching TRBD1 (6 bases). There are 14 residues in the CDR3. Trimming stripped 5 bases from V and 5 bases from J, with 15 bases between. Per the germline V gene, CDR1 is MNHEY and CDR2 is SVGEGT. The CDR3 region has the DNA TGTGCCAGCAGTCCGCCGACAGGAATCGAGACCCAGTACTTC. It codes for CASSPPTGIETQYF.

The V call is TRBV28, the J call TRBJ2-7; D is uncertain. V lost 6 bases and J 2 bases, leaving 11 bases between the germline ends. Germline V gene sequence: CDR1 MDHEN, CDR2 SYDVKM. This CDR3 comprises 13 residues. As DNA, the CDR3 is TGTGCCAGCAGGCTGGCGAATCCCTACGAGCAGTACTTC. The encoded protein is CASRLANPYEQYF.

This clonotype was counted between two and nine times. This CDR3 is CAIRPPGRGFEAFF. The CDR3 DNA reads TGTGCCATCAGGCCCCCGGGCAGGGGGTTTGAAGCTTTCTTT. This chain connects TRBV10-3 to TRBJ1-1, with 7 bases aligning to TRBD1. Germline-derived CDR1 and CDR2 are ENHRY and SYGVKD. Unmatched junction bases numbered 11, after V lost 6 bases and J lost 7 bases. The CDR3 covers 14 residues.

The sample holds many counts of this clonotype. The chain has TRBV6-5 and TRBJ1-3, with 10 bases fitting TRBD1. The V and J ends lost 6 bases and 2 bases, in that order; junction bases with no gene match: 1. Germline V gives CDR1 MNHEY, CDR2 SVGAGI. CDR3 length equals 14 residues. CDR3 region: CASSGTGAGNTIYF. The CDR3, as DNA: TGTGCCAGCAGCGGGACAGGGGCTGGAAACACCATATATTTT.

A few counts support this clonotype. The chain employs TRBV29-1 and TRBJ2-1, with 11 bases aligning to TRBD2. Per the germline V gene, CDR1 is SQVTM and CDR2 is ANQGSEA. The CDR3 consists of 14 residues. After removal of 7 bases from V and 4 bases from J, the junction contained 6 bases not matched to a gene. The DNA for the CDR3 is TGCAGCGCCGTGACTAGCGGGGTGTACAATGAGCAGTTCTTC. It codes for CSAVTSGVYNEQFF.

The chain is built from TRBV5-1 and TRBJ2-5; 8 bases line up with TRBD1. The CDR3 totals 16 residues. V was pared by 0 bases and J by 2 bases, with 6 bases of the junction left unmatched. Germline V gene lookup returns CDR1 SGHRS and CDR2 YFSETQ. The CDR3 here is CASSLGQGTGQETQYF. The CDR3 DNA reads as TGCGCCAGCAGCTTGGGCCAGGGGACAGGACAAGAGACCCAGTACTTC. The complete variable domain, with remaining parts taken from reference TRBV5-1 and TRBJ2-5, reads KAGVTQTPRYLIKTRGQQVTLSCSPISGHRSVSWYQQTPGQGLQFLFEYFSETQRNKGNFPGRFSGRQFSNSRSEMNVSTLELGDSALYLCASSLGQGTGQETQYFGPGTRLLVL.

The chain has TRBV7-2 and TRBJ2-3, with D possibly TRBD1 on 5 matching bases. Trimming took off 5 bases at V and 8 bases at J, with 23 bases between the two ends. The CDR3 loop spans 16 amino acids. In germline, CDR1 is SGHTA, CDR2 FQGNSA. CDR3 residues: CASSLGRAPFPGTQYF. CDR3 sequence (DNA): TGTGCCAGCAGCCTTGGCAGGGCCCCCTTTCCGGGTACGCAGTATTTT.